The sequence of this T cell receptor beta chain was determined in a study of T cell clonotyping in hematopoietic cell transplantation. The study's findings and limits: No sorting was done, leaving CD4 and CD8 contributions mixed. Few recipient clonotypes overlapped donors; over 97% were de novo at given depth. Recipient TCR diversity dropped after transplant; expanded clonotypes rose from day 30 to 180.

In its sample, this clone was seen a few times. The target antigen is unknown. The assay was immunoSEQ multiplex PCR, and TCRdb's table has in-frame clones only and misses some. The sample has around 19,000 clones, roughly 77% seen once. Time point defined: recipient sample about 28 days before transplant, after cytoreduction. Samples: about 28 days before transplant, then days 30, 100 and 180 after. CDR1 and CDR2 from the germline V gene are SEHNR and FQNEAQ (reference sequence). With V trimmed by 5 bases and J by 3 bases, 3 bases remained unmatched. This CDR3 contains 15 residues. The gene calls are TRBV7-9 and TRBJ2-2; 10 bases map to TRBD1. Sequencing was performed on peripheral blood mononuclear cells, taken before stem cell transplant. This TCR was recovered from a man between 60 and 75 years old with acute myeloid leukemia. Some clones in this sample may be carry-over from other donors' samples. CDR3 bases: TGTGCCAGCAGCCACGACAGGGGGCACACCGGGGAGCTGTTTTTT. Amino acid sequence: CASSHDRGHTGELFF.